Listed below are T cell receptor beta chains from one sample, sequenced in a study of preoperative IRX-2 immunotherapy in early breast cancer. This table comes from immunoSEQ multiplex PCR, and its TCRdb copy is limited to in-frame clones, with some not included. This table holds over 35,000 clones, roughly 94% found once. Sequenced material: tumor tissue, taken after IRX-2 immunotherapy. The receptors were gathered from a human donor with breast cancer. Both conserved end residues are part of each CDR3. D genes are given only for firm matches. Clone size, where shown, is once, few, many, or a class for clones that have expanded.

size | J | V | D | CDR3 | DNA
NA | TRBJ2-7 | TRBV11-3 | TRBD1 | CASSNTTGMYF | TGTGCCAGCAGCAACACGACAGGGATGTACTTC
once | TRBJ2-7 | TRBV28 | NA | CASSFPGTRAEEQYF | TGTGCCAGCAGTTTCCCCGGGACCCGGGCTGAGGAGCAGTACTTC
NA | TRBJ2-7 | TRBV5-4 | TRBD2 | CASSLAGGSYEQYF | TGTGCCAGCAGCTTGGCGGGAGGTTCCTACGAGCAGTACTTC
NA | TRBJ2-1 | TRBV7-3 | TRBD1 | CASSPSRGRHEQFF | TGTGCCAGCAGCCCGAGCAGGGGGCGGCATGAGCAGTTCTTC
NA | TRBJ2-7 | TRBV28 | TRBD2 | CASTGTSGTSYEQYF | TGTGCCAGCACCGGGACTAGCGGGACTTCCTACGAGCAGTACTTC
NA | TRBJ2-7 | TRBV27 | TRBD1 | CASSIDRESSYEQYF | TGTGCCAGCAGTATTGACAGGGAGAGCTCCTACGAGCAGTACTTC
NA | TRBJ2-7 | TRBV7-2 | TRBD2 | CASSFSGRPYEQYF | TGTGCCAGCAGCTTTAGCGGGAGGCCCTACGAGCAGTACTTC
once | TRBJ1-4 | TRBV19 | NA | CASSKNRAINEKLFF | TGTGCCAGTAGTAAGAACAGGGCGATTAATGAAAAACTGTTTTTT
NA | TRBJ2-7 | TRBV4-2 | TRBD2 | CASSQGDWVRGGYEQYF | TGTGCCAGCAGCCAAGGTGATTGGGTCCGGGGGGGCTACGAGCAGTACTTC
NA | TRBJ2-3 | TRBV7-3 | NA | CASSRQVGPTDTQYF | TGTGCCAGCAGCCGACAAGTAGGACCAACAGATACGCAGTATTTT
once | TRBJ2-2 | TRBV19 | NA | CASSKGQAVTGELFF | TGTGCCAGTAGTAAGGGGCAGGCGGTCACCGGGGAGCTGTTTTTT
NA | TRBJ2-5 | TRBV18 | NA | CASSPQRTQETQYF | TGTGCCAGCTCACCACAACGGACCCAAGAGACCCAGTACTTC
once | TRBJ2-1 | TRBV15 | NA | CATSRDYRPTYNEQFF | TGTGCCACCAGCAGAGATTACAGGCCCACCTACAATGAGCAGTTCTTC
once | TRBJ2-7 | TRBV5-8 | TRBD1 | CASSPGQPNIYEQYF | TGTGCCAGCAGCCCGGGACAGCCTAACATCTACGAGCAGTACTTC
NA | TRBJ1-1 | TRBV15 | NA | CATSGVRSTEAFF | TGTGCCACCAGCGGGGTCAGATCGACTGAAGCTTTCTTT
NA | TRBJ2-7 | TRBV6-5 | TRBD1 | CASKSPGQGSYEQYF | TGTGCCAGCAAAAGTCCGGGACAGGGCTCCTACGAGCAGTACTTC
NA | TRBJ1-2 | TRBV6-5 | TRBD1 | CASSPRTGGDGYTF | TGTGCCAGCAGTCCGAGGACAGGGGGCGATGGCTACACCTTC
NA | TRBJ2-6 | TRBV27 | TRBD1 | CASSFWKGGATGANVLTF | TGTGCCAGCAGTTTCTGGAAAGGGGGCGCGACTGGGGCCAACGTCCTGACTTTC
NA | TRBJ1-1 | TRBV7-2 | TRBD1 | CASSLRYRGQEAFF | TGTGCCAGCAGCTTACGATACAGGGGGCAGGAAGCTTTCTTT
NA | TRBJ1-3 | TRBV25-1 | NA | CASQRGRDTIYF | TGTGCCAGCCAACGGGGGAGGGACACCATATATTTT
NA | TRBJ2-3 | TRBV19 | NA | CASNVQGTDTQYF | TGTGCCAGTAATGTACAGGGCACAGATACGCAGTATTTT
NA | TRBJ2-3 | TRBV11-2 | TRBD2 | CASSPGLVLGTDTQYF | TGTGCCAGCAGCCCCGGACTAGTTCTGGGCACAGATACGCAGTATTTT
once | TRBJ2-7 | TRBV15 | NA | CATSRREGFDEQYF | TGTGCCACCAGCAGGCGGGAAGGGTTCGACGAGCAGTACTTC
NA | TRBJ2-4 | TRBV27 | NA | CASRGGPGAKNIQYF | TGTGCCAGCAGAGGAGGTCCGGGAGCCAAAAACATTCAGTACTTC
NA | TRBJ2-3 | TRBV29-1 | TRBD2 | CSVQSAGVTDTQYF | TGCAGCGTCCAAAGCGCGGGGGTTACAGATACGCAGTATTTT
NA | TRBJ2-1 | TRBV18 | TRBD2 | CASSPGTSRGEQFF | TGTGCCAGCTCACCCGGGACTAGCCGAGGTGAGCAGTTCTTC
NA | TRBJ2-1 | TRBV18 | TRBD2 | CASSPRVSGGNEQFF | TGTGCCAGCTCACCCCGAGTTAGCGGGGGCAATGAGCAGTTCTTC
NA | TRBJ2-7 | TRBV7-2 | TRBD1 | CASSPGGTRANEQYF | TGTGCCAGCAGCCCAGGGGGTACTAGGGCAAACGAGCAGTACTTC
once | TRBJ2-5 | TRBV12-5 | NA | CASGPRGPETQYF | TGTGCTAGTGGCCCCCGGGGCCCAGAGACCCAGTACTTC
NA | TRBJ2-3 | TRBV4-1 | NA | CASSQEYTDTQYF | TGCGCCAGCAGCCAAGAATACACAGATACGCAGTATTTT
NA | TRBJ2-7 | TRBV28 | NA | CASRRGSGEASEQYF | TGTGCCAGCAGGCGAGGGTCAGGGGAGGCAAGCGAGCAGTACTTC
NA | TRBJ1-2 | TRBV6-5 | NA | CASSWGHSANYGYTF | TGTGCCAGCAGTTGGGGACACTCAGCTAACTATGGCTACACCTTC
NA | TRBJ2-1 | TRBV11-3 | NA | CASSLSRGGTYNEQFF | TGTGCCAGCAGCCTTAGTAGAGGGGGAACCTACAATGAGCAGTTCTTC
NA | TRBJ2-5 | TRBV11-2 | TRBD2 | CASSLLLAAYQETQYF | TGTGCCAGCAGCTTGTTACTAGCGGCGTACCAAGAGACCCAGTACTTC
NA | TRBJ2-1 | TRBV4-1 | TRBD1 | CASSQGPDRVKDEQFF | TGCGCCAGCAGCCAAGGGCCCGACAGGGTAAAAGATGAGCAGTTCTTC
NA | TRBJ1-1 | TRBV12-5 | NA | CASAPDLPNTEAFF | TGTGCTAGTGCCCCGGACCTACCGAACACTGAAGCTTTCTTT
NA | TRBJ2-1 | TRBV4-1 | NA | CASSQEFDEQFF | TGCGCCAGCAGCCAGGAGTTCGATGAGCAGTTCTTC
NA | TRBJ2-3 | TRBV7-3 | NA | CASSSGADVADTQYF | TGTGCCAGCAGCTCCGGAGCGGATGTTGCAGATACGCAGTATTTT
few | TRBJ2-5 | TRBV2 | NA | CASQRQQYQETQYF | TGTGCCAGCCAGCGACAGCAGTACCAAGAGACCCAGTACTTC
NA | TRBJ2-1 | TRBV28 | NA | CASMGLPSSYNEQFF | TGTGCCAGCATGGGCCTCCCGAGCTCCTACAATGAGCAGTTCTTC
once | TRBJ2-1 | TRBV29-1 | TRBD2 | CSVEGLASGDEQFF | TGCAGCGTTGAAGGACTAGCCAGTGGGGATGAGCAGTTCTTC
NA | TRBJ2-1 | TRBV11-2 | TRBD1 | CASSATGVEQFF | TGTGCCAGCAGCGCAACAGGGGTCGAGCAGTTCTTC
NA | TRBJ2-7 | TRBV11-3 | TRBD2 | CASSLGGVLPYEQYF | TGTGCCAGCAGCCTCGGGGGGGTGTTGCCCTACGAGCAGTACTTC
NA | TRBJ2-7 | TRBV28 | TRBD2 | CASSLLPGGAYEQYF | TGTGCCAGCAGTCTGCTGCCCGGGGGGGCCTACGAGCAGTACTTC
NA | TRBJ2-3 | TRBV19 | TRBD2 | CASTLAGADTQYF | TGTGCCAGCACCCTAGCGGGGGCAGATACGCAGTATTTT
NA | TRBJ2-1 | TRBV4-1 | TRBD2 | CASSPLTSGNEQFF | TGCGCCAGCAGCCCCCTGACTAGCGGAAATGAGCAGTTCTTC
NA | TRBJ2-2 | TRBV5-6 | TRBD1 | CASSLAGTGSGELFF | TGTGCCAGCAGCTTGGCCGGGACAGGGTCCGGGGAGCTGTTTTTT
NA | TRBJ2-7 | TRBV28 | NA | CASRTPFYEQYF | TGTGCCAGCAGAACACCATTCTACGAGCAGTACTTC
few | TRBJ1-1 | TRBV27 | NA | CASSLSAGMVAFF | TGTGCCAGCAGTTTATCGGCAGGGATGGTAGCTTTCTTT
NA | TRBJ1-6 | TRBV30 | TRBD1 | CAWSGGQGFSPLHF | TGTGCCTGGAGTGGGGGACAGGGATTCTCACCCCTCCACTTT
NA | TRBJ2-1 | TRBV10-1 | NA | CASTEKGESSYNEQFF | TGCGCCAGCACCGAAAAGGGTGAGAGCTCCTACAATGAGCAGTTCTTC
once | TRBJ2-7 | TRBV6-5 | NA | CASSLGAEQYF | TGTGCCAGCAGTCTAGGGGCCGAGCAGTACTTC
once | TRBJ1-4 | TRBV28 | NA | CASSPGGGPTNEKLFF | TGTGCCAGCAGCCCTGGGGGGGGGCCTACTAATGAAAAACTGTTTTTT
NA | TRBJ2-7 | TRBV6-5 | TRBD2 | CASSEIRGGREQYF | TGTGCCAGCAGTGAAATCCGGGGGGGTCGAGAGCAGTACTTC
NA | TRBJ1-2 | TRBV19 | NA | CASSHARAVNYGYTF | TGTGCCAGTAGTCACGCCCGAGCCGTGAACTATGGCTACACCTTC